The next 16 T cell receptor beta chains were all read from a single sample in a study of cytomegalovirus exposure and HLA in healthy donors. The PCR had 60 Vbeta and 13 Jbeta primers. TCRdb's table, derived via immunoSEQ multiplex PCR, lists solely in-frame clones and lacks some. The table has about 120,000 clones, about three quarters seen once. Sequenced material: PBMCs. The receptors here all came from a woman in her thirties or forties in good health and CMV-seropositive.

The genes are TRBV27 and TRBJ1-2; TRBD1 aligns across 8 bases. Trimming at V came to 3 bases and at J to 8 bases, leaving 5 bases not matched to a gene. This CDR3 region has 13 residues. The germline CDR1 and CDR2 sequences are MNHEY and SMNVEV (reference sequence). The CDR3 nucleotides read TGTGCCAGCAGTTTGGACAGGGTAATGGGCTACACCTTC. This encodes CASSLDRVMGYTF.

The gene calls are TRBV7-9 and TRBJ2-6; D not resolved. This CDR3 is 16 amino acids long. Germline CDR1 is SEHNR and CDR2 is FQNEAQ (reference sequence). The V gene lost 4 bases and the J gene lost 0 bases, with 10 bases spanning the gap. In DNA form, the CDR3 reads TGTGCCAGCAGCTCAGTCATGTTCTCTGGGGCCAACGTCCTGACTTTC. Its translation: CASSSVMFSGANVLTF.

The V and J genes are TRBV5-1 and TRBJ1-2; 7 bases are shared with TRBD1. J lost 6 bases, V lost 4 bases, and 6 bases had no gene match. The CDR3 has 13 amino acids. Germline V lookup: CDR1 SGHRS, CDR2 YFSETQ. The chain's CDR3 is CASSRQGENGYTF. CDR3 DNA: TGCGCCAGCAGCCGGCAGGGGGAGAATGGCTACACCTTC.

Concerning this clone: This same CDR3 is encoded by further DNA sequences in the sample. The chain has TRBV9 and TRBJ2-7; 8 bases are shared with TRBD2. The J segment lost 0 bases and the V segment lost 3 bases, leaving 5 bases of the junction unmatched. Per germline, CDR1 SGDLS and CDR2 YYNGEE. CDR3 length equals 15 residues. The CDR3 DNA reads TGTGCCAGCAGCGCCACTAGCGGCAGCTCCTACGAGCAGTACTTC. Translating it yields CASSATSGSSYEQYF.

CDR3 DNA: TGTGCCAGCAGCTTAACGGGTCCGGGACAGGGCCCTGAAAAACTGTTTTTT. Its protein product is CASSLTGPGQGPEKLFF. V is TRBV7-3 and J is TRBJ1-4, with TRBD1 matching over 9 bases. The V and J ends lost 0 bases and 7 bases, in that order; junction bases with no gene match: 9. In germline, CDR1 is SGHTA, CDR2 FQGTGA. This CDR3 is built from 17 residues.

The chain couples TRBV19 to TRBJ2-6, with TRBD2 as a possible D gene (6 bases). Germline CDR1 reads LNHDA; CDR2 reads SQIVND (reference sequence). Between the trimmed V and J ends, which lost 4 bases and 0 bases, there was a span of 13 bases. The CDR3 runs to 17 residues. The CDR3 nucleotides read TGTGCCAGTAGTAAGGCAGCGGGCTTCTCTGGGGCCAACGTCCTGACTTTC. It yields the protein CASSKAAGFSGANVLTF.

The gene calls are TRBV2 and TRBJ2-3; D may be TRBD2 (5 bases). V was trimmed by 6 bases and J by 7 bases, leaving 20 bases between them. The germline V gene has CDR1 SNHLY and CDR2 FYNNEI. The CDR3 length is 15 residues. In nucleotides, the CDR3 is TGTGCCAGCAGGAACAGACTACTAACGACGAATACGCAGTATTTT. It translates to CASRNRLLTTNTQYF.

V and J are TRBV27 and TRBJ1-2; 8 nucleotides line up with TRBD1. Germline lookup yields CDR1 MNHEY and CDR2 SMNVEV (reference sequence). V gave up 2 bases and J gave up 7 bases; unmatched junction bases: 6. This CDR3 is 14 amino acids long. The CDR3 nucleotides are TGTGCCAGCAGTTTAGACAGGGGATATAGTGGCTACACCTTC. This gives the protein CASSLDRGYSGYTF.

The V gene is TRBV4-2, the J gene TRBJ2-7; TRBD2 agrees at 14 bases. The germline V gene has CDR1 LGHNA and CDR2 YNFKEQ. V was clipped by 3 bases and J by 2 bases; unmatched bases: 0. This CDR3 comprises 15 residues. CDR3 sequence reads: CASSQTSGRAYEQYF. The CDR3 bases are TGTGCCAGCAGCCAGACTAGCGGGAGGGCCTACGAGCAGTACTTC.

This rearrangement joins TRBV7-6 to TRBJ2-7; D might be TRBD2 (6 bases). The CDR3 extends over 15 amino acids. V dropped 1 base and J dropped 2 bases, with 12 bases sitting between them. Germline CDR1 and CDR2: SGHVS and FNYEAQ. The CDR3 DNA reads as TGTGCCAGCAGCTTAGAGGTGGGAGGTGCCTACGAGCAGTACTTC. This encodes CASSLEVGGAYEQYF. Full variable domain (remainder filled in from reference TRBV7-6 and TRBJ2-7): GAGVSQSPRYKVTKRGQDVALRCDPISGHVSLYWYRQALGQGPEFLTYFNYEAQQDKSGLPNDRFSAERPEGSISTLTIQRTEQRDSAMYRCASSLEVGGAYEQYFGPGTRLTVT.

The chain's CDR3 is CAISEIKKTGNTEAFF. The CDR3 coding sequence is TGTGCCATCAGTGAGATAAAGAAGACAGGGAACACTGAAGCTTTCTTT. The V and J genes are TRBV10-3 and TRBJ1-1; D may be TRBD1 (6 bases). V lost 2 bases, J lost 1 base, and 14 bases lay in between. The CDR3 length is 16 residues. The germline V gene has CDR1 ENHRY and CDR2 SYGVKD.

The chain employs TRBV19 and TRBJ1-4; tentatively, D is TRBD1 (6 bases). V gave up 5 bases and J gave up 8 bases, with 21 bases separating them. This CDR3 is 16 amino acids long. The V gene's germline CDR1 is LNHDA and CDR2 SQIVND (reference sequence). The CDR3 DNA follows: TGTGCCAGTAGTGCCGGACAGCCTCAACTGGGGGAAAAACTGTTTTTT. Its protein product is CASSAGQPQLGEKLFF.

The J gene is TRBJ1-5, the V gene TRBV19; tentatively, D is TRBD1 (6 bases). Germline-derived CDR1 and CDR2 are LNHDA and SQIVND (reference sequence). V lost 4 bases, J lost 5 bases, and 24 bases lay in between. This CDR3 spans 18 amino acids. DNA for the CDR3: TGTGCCAGTAGTAGAGGCCAAACAGGGACCAAACCCTATCAGCCCCAGCATTTT. This encodes CASSRGQTGTKPYQPQHF.

CDR3 in amino acids: CASSGPAAGGHEQFF. The CDR3 region has the DNA TGTGCCAGCAGCGGACCCGCGGCGGGGGGGCATGAGCAGTTCTTC. V usage is TRBV7-9 and J usage is TRBJ2-1, with 9 bases that match TRBD2. Germline values: CDR1 SEHNR, CDR2 FQNEAQ (reference sequence). V trimming: 5 bases; J trimming: 8 bases; junction bases outside the gene matches: 10. This CDR3 comprises 15 residues. The entire variable domain, with the rest obtained from reference TRBV7-9 and TRBJ2-1, is as follows: DTGVSQNPRHKITKRGQNVTFRCDPISEHNRLYWYRQTLGQGPEFLTYFQNEAQLEKSRLLSDRFSAERPKGSFSTLEIQRTEQGDSAMYLCASSGPAAGGHEQFFGPGTRLTVL.

This chain links TRBV6-1 with TRBJ1-3, with D maybe TRBD1 (6 bases). The CDR3 is 15 amino acids. V was shortened by 6 bases and J by 0 bases, with 12 bases between the two germline ends. Per germline, CDR1 MNHNS and CDR2 SASEGT. The CDR3 nucleotides are TGTGCCAGCAGCGCTACAGGGAGCTCTGGAAACACCATATATTTT. It translates to CASSATGSSGNTIYF.

V is TRBV6-1 and J is TRBJ2-7, with 10 bases identical to TRBD1. Per the germline V gene, CDR1 is MNHNS and CDR2 is SASEGT. V trimming: 1 base; J trimming: 6 bases; junction bases outside the gene matches: 6. CDR3 size: 15 residues. CDR3: CASSEGTGDRGEQYF. DNA of the CDR3: TGTGCCAGCAGTGAAGGGACCGGGGACAGGGGCGAGCAGTACTTC.